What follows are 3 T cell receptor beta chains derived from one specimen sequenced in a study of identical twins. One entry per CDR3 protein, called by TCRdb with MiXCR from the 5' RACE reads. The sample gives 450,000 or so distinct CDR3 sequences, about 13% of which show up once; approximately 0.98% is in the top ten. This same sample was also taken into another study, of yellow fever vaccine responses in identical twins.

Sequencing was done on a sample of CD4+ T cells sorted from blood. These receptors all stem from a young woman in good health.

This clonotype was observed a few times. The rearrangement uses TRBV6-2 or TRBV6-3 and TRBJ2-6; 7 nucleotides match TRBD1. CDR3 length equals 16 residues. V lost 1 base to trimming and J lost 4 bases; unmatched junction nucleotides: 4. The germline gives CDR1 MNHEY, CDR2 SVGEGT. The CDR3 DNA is TGTGCCAGCAGTTACTTAGGGGGCCTGGGGGCCAACGTCCTGACTTTC. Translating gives CASSYLGGLGANVLTF.

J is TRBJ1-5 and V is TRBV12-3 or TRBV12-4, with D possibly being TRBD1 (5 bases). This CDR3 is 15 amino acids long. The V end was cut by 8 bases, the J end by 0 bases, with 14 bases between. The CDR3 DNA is TGTGCCAGCTCCAGGGTGATCAGTAGCAATCAGCCCCAGCATTTT. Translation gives CASSRVISSNQPQHF.

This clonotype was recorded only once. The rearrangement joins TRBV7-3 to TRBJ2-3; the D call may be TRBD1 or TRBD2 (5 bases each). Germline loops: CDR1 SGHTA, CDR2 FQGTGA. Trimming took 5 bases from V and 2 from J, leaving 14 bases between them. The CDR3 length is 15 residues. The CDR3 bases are TGTGCCAGCAGCCCAGCCGGGACGACCACAGATACGCAGTATTTT. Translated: CASSPAGTTTDTQYF.